Below are 19 T cell receptor beta chains sequenced from a single sample in a study of T cells after yellow fever vaccination. One entry per CDR3 protein results from TCRdb running MiXCR on the 5' RACE reads. The sample records just over 300,000 distinct CDR3 sequences, around 4% being singletons. This sample comprised PBMCs, obtained on the day of the yellow fever booster vaccination. These TCRs come from a man aged 18 to 29 who received the YFV17D yellow fever vaccine.

This clonotype was observed at least ten times. V gene TRBV5-6 combines with J gene TRBJ2-5; D remains unclear. Germline-derived CDR1 and CDR2 are SGHDT and YYEEEE. The CDR3 is 12 residues long. V gave up 4 bases and J gave up 0 bases, with 4 bases separating them. CDR3 in DNA: TGTGCCAGCAGCGTGTACCAAGAGACCCAGTACTTC. Amino acids: CASSVYQETQYF.

The chain employs TRBV3-1 and TRBJ2-3, with 8 bases that match TRBD1. Trimming removed 4 bases from V and 4 bases from J; junction bases left unmatched: 10. Germline V lookup: CDR1 LGHDT, CDR2 YNNKEL (reference sequence). This CDR3 contains 16 residues. The CDR3 coding sequence is TGTGCCAGCAGCCCGCAGACAGGGGAGAAATCAGATACGCAGTATTTT. Its translation is CASSPQTGEKSDTQYF.

V and J are TRBV19 and TRBJ1-2, with unresolved D. The length of the CDR3 is 12 residues. Per the germline V gene, CDR1 is LNHDA and CDR2 is SQIVND (reference sequence). Deletions cut 10 bases from V and 4 bases from J, with 13 bases between. In DNA, the CDR3 is TGTGCCACTAGACGGGCCGTCTATGGCTACACCTTC. This encodes CATRRAVYGYTF.

This rearrangement joins TRBV4-3 to TRBJ2-3; 10 bases are a match to TRBD2. The germline V gene has CDR1 LGHNA and CDR2 YSLEER. V shed 2 bases, J shed 1 base, and the junction held 3 bases outside the gene matches. The CDR3 is 16 amino acids. CDR3 DNA sequence: TGCGCCAGCAGCCAATTCAGCGGGGGGGGCACAGATACGCAGTATTTT. Translated: CASSQFSGGGTDTQYF.

This clonotype appeared many times. The chain joins TRBV12-3 or TRBV12-4 to TRBJ2-7; D ambiguous. This CDR3 has 14 amino acids. V was pared by 3 bases and J by 4 bases, with 13 bases between. CDR3 sequence reads: CASSFESARYEQYF. The CDR3 coding sequence is TGTGCCAGCAGTTTCGAGTCGGCCAGATACGAGCAGTACTTC.

This chain joins TRBV7-9 and TRBJ2-2, with TRBD2 as a possible D gene (7 bases). V lost 5 bases and J 7 bases, leaving 17 bases between the germline ends. The CDR3 contains 15 residues. The germline V gene has CDR1 SEHNR and CDR2 FQNEAQ (reference sequence). The chain's CDR3 is CASSQRGGASGELFF. DNA of the CDR3: TGTGCCAGCAGCCAAAGGGGGGGCGCGAGCGGGGAGCTGTTTTTT.

This clonotype has a handful of counts. The chain links TRBV5-1 to TRBJ1-1, with D possibly matching TRBD1 (5 bases). The CDR3 consists of 13 residues. Trimming stripped 2 bases from V and 11 bases from J, with 16 bases between. In germline, CDR1 is SGHRS, CDR2 YFSETQ. The CDR3 spells CASSLRDPVGAFF. DNA for the CDR3: TGCGCCAGCAGCTTAAGGGACCCGGTTGGGGCTTTCTTT. The variable domain in full, completed from reference TRBV5-1 and TRBJ1-1, reads KAGVTQTPRYLIKTRGQQVTLSCSPISGHRSVSWYQQTPGQGLQFLFEYFSETQRNKGNFPGRFSGRQFSNSRSEMNVSTLELGDSALYLCASSLRDPVGAFFGQGTRLTVV.

At least ten counts were recorded for this clonotype. V and J are TRBV10-3 and TRBJ1-2; tentative D call: TRBD1 (5 bases). This CDR3 region has 12 residues. Trimming took 8 bases from V and 8 from J, leaving 15 bases between them. Germline V gene sequence: CDR1 ENHRY, CDR2 SYGVKD. CDR3 sequence reads: CAIRVGGSGYTF. The CDR3 DNA sequence: TGTGCCATCCGCGTTGGGGGAAGCGGCTACACCTTC.

This chain joins TRBV4-1 and TRBJ1-1; no definite D call. The CDR3 is 14 amino acids. The germline CDR1 and CDR2 sequences are MGHRA and YSYEKL. The V and J ends lost 4 bases and 5 bases respectively, with 14 bases between them. The CDR3 DNA follows: TGCGCCAGCAGCCGGGATAGGGAGGAAACTGAAGCTTTCTTT. Translated, it gives CASSRDREETEAFF.

This clonotype was picked up many times. The V call is TRBV7-2, the J call TRBJ2-3; TRBD1 matches at 8 bases. After removal of 6 bases from V and 1 base from J, the junction contained 3 bases not matched to a gene. Germline values: CDR1 SGHTA, CDR2 FQGNSA. The CDR3 length is 14 residues. The CDR3 nucleotides are TGTGCCAGCAGGGGACAGGTGGGCACAGATACGCAGTATTTT. It translates to CASRGQVGTDTQYF.

There are many counts of this clonotype. The rearrangement uses TRBV29-1 and TRBJ2-7, with TRBD2 matching 13 bases. The germline V gene has CDR1 SQVTM and CDR2 ANQGSEA. The CDR3 contains 16 residues. V lost 1 base, J lost 2 bases, and 5 bases stayed unmatched. CDR3 coding DNA: TGCAGCGTTGAAGGGACTAGCGGGGGCCCAACCTACGAGCAGTACTTC. As protein: CSVEGTSGGPTYEQYF.

There are many counts of this clonotype. The CDR3, as DNA: TGTGCCAGCAGCTTGATACGGGGGGATGAGCAGTTCTTC. Translation: CASSLIRGDEQFF. The chain is built from TRBV5-6 and TRBJ2-1; 7 bases match TRBD2. The CDR3 is made up of 13 amino acids. Germline-derived CDR1 and CDR2 are SGHDT and YYEEEE. The trim removed 1 base at V and 8 bases at J, leaving 3 bases unmatched.

This clonotype has more than one count but fewer than ten. This chain connects TRBV25-1 to TRBJ2-2; D perhaps matches TRBD1 (6 bases). Germline V CDR1 and CDR2: MGHDK, SYGVNS. This CDR3 has 16 residues. V was clipped by 6 bases and J by 1 base, with 15 bases between them. The CDR3 DNA reads as TGTGCCAGCAGAAAACCGGGACACATGAACACCGGGGAGCTGTTTTTT. It is translated as CASRKPGHMNTGELFF.

This clonotype was observed many times. This chain connects TRBV6-2 or TRBV6-3 to TRBJ2-3; no definite D call. CDR3 length equals 14 residues. Germline values: CDR1 MNHEY, CDR2 SVGEGT. V lost 4 bases and J lost 0, with 8 bases in between. The CDR3 region has the DNA TGTGCCAGCAGTTCCCAACTTAGCACAGATACGCAGTATTTT. It translates to CASSSQLSTDTQYF.

The V gene is TRBV18, the J gene TRBJ2-6, with D tentatively TRBD2 (5 bases). CDR3 length: 19 residues. V shed 3 bases and J shed 0 bases, with 18 bases lying between them. Germline loops: CDR1 KGHSH, CDR2 LQKENI. The CDR3 bases are TGTGCCAGCTCACCGAGTCGTCCGGGATTTTCCTCTGGGGCCAACGTCCTGACTTTC. This codes for CASSPSRPGFSSGANVLTF.

This clonotype was recorded many times. The chain uses TRBV12-3 or TRBV12-4 and TRBJ2-3; 8 bases fit TRBD2. The ends lost 5 bases at V and 1 base at J; junction bases unmatched: 11. The CDR3 has 17 amino acids. The DNA for the CDR3 is TGTGCCAGCAGTCTCATACGGCATAGCGGGGGCACAGATACGCAGTATTTT. Its protein product is CASSLIRHSGGTDTQYF.

The table lists this clonotype with many counts. V gene TRBV2 combines with J gene TRBJ1-2, with a weak D call TRBD1 (6 bases). Germline CDR1 is SNHLY and CDR2 is FYNNEI. The CDR3 contains 13 residues. V lost 6 bases and J 4 bases, leaving 12 bases between the germline ends. Here the CDR3 reads CASRPGVFYGYTF. The DNA of the CDR3 is TGTGCCAGCAGGCCAGGGGTCTTCTATGGCTACACCTTC.

This clonotype was seen a few times. J is TRBJ2-1 and V is TRBV28, with 7 bases that match TRBD2. The V gene end was trimmed by 7 bases and the J gene end by 4 bases; junction bases not matched to a gene: 16. The CDR3 is 17 amino acids. The germline gives CDR1 MDHEN, CDR2 SYDVKM. CDR3 sequence reads: CASTPAPISGVYNEQFF. The CDR3 DNA sequence: TGTGCCAGCACCCCCGCCCCAATCAGCGGGGTGTACAATGAGCAGTTCTTC.

This chain connects TRBV14 to TRBJ1-1; 7 nucleotides agree with TRBD1. The CDR3 extends over 13 amino acids. After removal of 5 bases from V and 0 bases from J, the junction contained 0 bases not matched to a gene. Per the germline V gene, CDR1 is SGHDN and CDR2 is FVKESK. This CDR3 reads CASSDRVNTEAFF. CDR3 nucleotides: TGTGCCAGCAGCGACAGGGTGAACACTGAAGCTTTCTTT.